This T cell receptor (beta chain) is from a study of technical replicates of blood from a few donors listed by TCRdb under 2017. The receptor library was made with the immunoSEQ multiplex PCR assay. TCRdb took this table from immuneACCESS and kept in-frame rearrangements with V and J called. Such tables lack part of the clones; where checked against another copy, unresolved V genes explain under half of the gap, and the rest is unexplained. The sample yields approximately 82,000 clones; roughly 95% were counted once. 0.3% to 0.4% of the sample lies in the top ten. Note on this clone: The antigen this receptor binds is unknown. No qualities accompany the bases; no much larger clone lies one base away.

Clipping removes 1 base from V and 2 bases from J, with 1 as the unmatched junction base count. From the germline V gene, CDR1 is SGHVS and CDR2 is FNYEAQ. There are 14 amino acids in the CDR3, from cysteine to phenylalanine inclusive. This entry keeps only the CDR3 DNA: 42 bases, framed from base 1. The origin of this receptor is a human donor in good health. This sequence uses TRBV7-6 and TRBJ1-1, with TRBD1 identical over 7 junction bases. Sample: T cells isolated from PBMCs. The nucleotide sequence reads TGTGCCAGCAGCTTAGAAGGGGGCAACACTGAAGCTTTCTTT. This is translated as CASSLEGGNTEAFF.